Listed below are T cell receptor beta chains from one sample, sequenced in a study of beta chain features in type 1 diabetes. Clones were sequenced by immunoSEQ multiplex PCR, and TCRdb holds only the in-frame ones, with some missing. The table lists 150,000 to 170,000 clones, approximately 8.1% of them singletons. Sequencing was carried out using central memory CD4+ T cells from blood. Receptor source: a man between 18 and 29 years old in good health. The CDR3 runs from the conserved cysteine through the conserved F or W. D genes are given only for firm matches. For some rows the clone size is stated as once, few or many, or as a class when expanded; others skip it.

d_gene: .; v_gene: TRBV7-8; j_gene: TRBJ1-2; abundance: few; CDR3aa: CASSFSGGLERGYTF; CDR3nt: TGTGCCAGCAGCTTCTCGGGGGGTTTAGAACGTGGCTACACCTTC
d_gene: .; v_gene: TRBV7-2; j_gene: TRBJ1-5; abundance: .; CDR3aa: CASSSYSNQPQHF; CDR3nt: TGTGCCAGCAGCTCGTATAGCAATCAGCCCCAGCATTTT
d_gene: .; v_gene: TRBV6-5; j_gene: TRBJ2-7; abundance: .; CDR3aa: CASSYELRGEQYF; CDR3nt: TGTGCCAGCAGTTACGAACTACGGGGCGAGCAGTACTTC
d_gene: TRBD1; v_gene: TRBV5-6; j_gene: TRBJ1-2; abundance: many; CDR3aa: CASSPRDRRGYTF; CDR3nt: TGTGCCAGCAGCCCCCGGGACAGGCGCGGCTACACCTTC
d_gene: .; v_gene: TRBV28; j_gene: TRBJ2-1; abundance: .; CDR3aa: CASSLSRGGQFF; CDR3nt: TGTGCCAGCAGTTTATCTCGGGGTGGGCAGTTCTTC
d_gene: TRBD1; v_gene: TRBV5-6; j_gene: TRBJ2-1; abundance: .; CDR3aa: CASRSRDRGWNEQFF; CDR3nt: TGTGCCAGCAGGTCCCGGGACAGGGGGTGGAATGAGCAGTTCTTC
d_gene: .; v_gene: TRBV29-1; j_gene: TRBJ1-5; abundance: many; CDR3aa: CSAGGGNNQPQHF; CDR3nt: TGCAGCGCCGGCGGGGGAAACAATCAGCCCCAGCATTTT
d_gene: TRBD1; v_gene: TRBV5-6; j_gene: TRBJ2-3; abundance: .; CDR3aa: CASSPGQGPGDTQYF; CDR3nt: TGTGCCAGCAGCCCGGGACAGGGCCCAGGCGATACGCAGTATTTT
d_gene: TRBD2; v_gene: TRBV11-2; j_gene: TRBJ2-1; abundance: .; CDR3aa: CASSLTSGSGNEQFF; CDR3nt: TGTGCCAGCAGCTTAACTAGCGGCTCTGGGAATGAGCAGTTCTTC
d_gene: .; v_gene: TRBV2; j_gene: TRBJ2-5; abundance: .; CDR3aa: CASRPGTTQETQYF; CDR3nt: TGTGCCAGCAGACCCGGGACAACCCAAGAGACCCAGTACTTC
d_gene: TRBD2; v_gene: TRBV14; j_gene: TRBJ2-7; abundance: .; CDR3aa: CASSQERAGVSSYEQYF; CDR3nt: TGTGCCAGCAGCCAAGAAAGGGCGGGAGTTTCCTCCTACGAGCAGTACTTC
d_gene: .; v_gene: TRBV29-1; j_gene: TRBJ2-1; abundance: many; CDR3aa: CSVAGVSYNEQFF; CDR3nt: TGCAGCGTTGCTGGAGTGTCCTACAATGAGCAGTTCTTC
d_gene: .; v_gene: TRBV9; j_gene: TRBJ2-5; abundance: many; CDR3aa: CASSVAPGVNGETQYF; CDR3nt: TGTGCCAGCAGCGTAGCCCCCGGGGTCAACGGAGAGACCCAGTACTTC
d_gene: .; v_gene: TRBV28; j_gene: TRBJ1-5; abundance: .; CDR3aa: CASSLLAGYGQPQHF; CDR3nt: TGTGCCAGCAGTTTATTGGCAGGGTATGGACAGCCCCAGCATTTT
d_gene: TRBD1; v_gene: TRBV30; j_gene: TRBJ2-2; abundance: .; CDR3aa: CAARKQQGARSGELFF; CDR3nt: TGTGCGGCCAGAAAACAACAGGGGGCACGTAGCGGGGAGCTGTTTTTT
d_gene: TRBD1; v_gene: TRBV27; j_gene: TRBJ2-7; abundance: few; CDR3aa: CASLRRAGGNEQYF; CDR3nt: TGTGCCAGTCTTCGACGGGCAGGGGGCAACGAGCAGTACTTC
d_gene: TRBD2; v_gene: TRBV2; j_gene: TRBJ2-5; abundance: .; CDR3aa: CASSGLAGVSETQYF; CDR3nt: TGTGCCAGCAGTGGACTAGCGGGAGTCTCGGAGACCCAGTACTTC
d_gene: .; v_gene: TRBV6-6; j_gene: TRBJ1-4; abundance: few; CDR3aa: CASRARQTTNEKLFF; CDR3nt: TGTGCCAGCAGAGCGAGACAGACAACTAATGAAAAACTGTTTTTT
d_gene: TRBD1; v_gene: TRBV10-3; j_gene: TRBJ2-7; abundance: few; CDR3aa: CAISENRGSFEQYF; CDR3nt: TGTGCCATCAGTGAAAACAGGGGTAGTTTCGAGCAGTACTTC
d_gene: TRBD1; v_gene: TRBV10-3; j_gene: TRBJ2-2; abundance: few; CDR3aa: CAISESDGTGANTGELFF; CDR3nt: TGTGCCATCAGTGAGTCAGACGGGACAGGGGCGAACACCGGGGAGCTGTTTTTT
d_gene: .; v_gene: TRBV2; j_gene: TRBJ1-3; abundance: .; CDR3aa: CASSERKGPSGNTIYF; CDR3nt: TGTGCCAGCAGTGAAAGGAAGGGGCCCTCTGGAAACACCATATATTTT
d_gene: TRBD2; v_gene: TRBV5-4; j_gene: TRBJ2-5; abundance: few; CDR3aa: CASSTSGGAETQYF; CDR3nt: TGTGCCAGCAGCACTAGCGGGGGGGCAGAGACCCAGTACTTC
d_gene: TRBD1; v_gene: TRBV28; j_gene: TRBJ2-7; abundance: .; CDR3aa: CASIPGQRGNEQYF; CDR3nt: TGTGCCAGCATACCGGGACAGCGTGGGAACGAGCAGTACTTC
d_gene: .; v_gene: TRBV9; j_gene: TRBJ1-4; abundance: few; CDR3aa: CASSVSTDSWEKLFF; CDR3nt: TGTGCCAGCAGCGTATCGACGGACAGCTGGGAAAAACTGTTTTTT
d_gene: .; v_gene: TRBV30; j_gene: TRBJ1-2; abundance: few; CDR3aa: CACMNNPRQVRYGYTF; CDR3nt: TGTGCCTGTATGAACAATCCCCGACAGGTTCGGTATGGCTACACCTTC
d_gene: TRBD1; v_gene: TRBV28; j_gene: TRBJ1-5; abundance: few; CDR3aa: CASTSGGNNQPQHF; CDR3nt: TGTGCCAGCACCTCAGGGGGAAACAATCAGCCCCAGCATTTT
d_gene: .; v_gene: TRBV7-9; j_gene: TRBJ2-3; abundance: few; CDR3aa: CASSLTGEDTQYF; CDR3nt: TGTGCCAGCAGCTTAACAGGGGAGGACACGCAGTATTTT
d_gene: TRBD2; v_gene: TRBV7-2; j_gene: TRBJ2-1; abundance: few; CDR3aa: CASSALAGGYNEQFF; CDR3nt: TGTGCCAGCAGCGCCCTAGCGGGGGGATACAATGAGCAGTTCTTC
d_gene: .; v_gene: TRBV10-3; j_gene: TRBJ2-7; abundance: .; CDR3aa: CAISVSSYEQYF; CDR3nt: TGTGCCATCAGTGTCAGCTCCTACGAGCAGTACTTC
d_gene: .; v_gene: TRBV28; j_gene: TRBJ2-7; abundance: few; CDR3aa: CASSSLGRGAPYEQYF; CDR3nt: TGTGCCAGCAGTTCACTTGGGCGCGGGGCCCCCTACGAGCAGTACTTC
d_gene: .; v_gene: TRBV19; j_gene: TRBJ1-1; abundance: .; CDR3aa: CASSIEQALNTEAFF; CDR3nt: TGTGCCAGTAGTATAGAGCAGGCCCTGAACACTGAAGCTTTCTTT
d_gene: TRBD2; v_gene: TRBV14; j_gene: TRBJ2-5; abundance: few; CDR3aa: CASSQGLVGETQYF; CDR3nt: TGTGCCAGCAGCCAGGGACTAGTGGGTGAGACCCAGTACTTC
d_gene: .; v_gene: TRBV2; j_gene: TRBJ1-1; abundance: few; CDR3aa: CASSVRNRASPEAFF; CDR3nt: TGTGCCAGCAGTGTAAGGAACAGGGCCTCGCCCGAAGCTTTCTTT
d_gene: .; v_gene: TRBV7-2; j_gene: TRBJ2-5; abundance: few; CDR3aa: CASNPPSERPTQYF; CDR3nt: TGTGCCAGCAACCCCCCGTCGGAGCGGCCGACCCAGTACTTC
d_gene: .; v_gene: TRBV7-2; j_gene: TRBJ2-5; abundance: few; CDR3aa: CASSLEGVVRETQYF; CDR3nt: TGTGCCAGCAGCTTAGAGGGGGTGGTCCGGGAGACCCAGTACTTC
d_gene: .; v_gene: TRBV7-2; j_gene: TRBJ2-2; abundance: .; CDR3aa: CASTPAGTSYTGELFF; CDR3nt: TGTGCCAGCACCCCAGCCGGGACTTCCTACACCGGGGAGCTGTTTTTT
d_gene: .; v_gene: TRBV7-2; j_gene: TRBJ2-5; abundance: few; CDR3aa: CASSLTDTPLAQYF; CDR3nt: TGTGCCAGCAGCTTGACGGACACCCCGTTAGCCCAGTACTTC
d_gene: TRBD1; v_gene: TRBV30; j_gene: TRBJ1-3; abundance: .; CDR3aa: CAWRTGAISGNTIYF; CDR3nt: TGTGCCTGGAGAACAGGGGCTATCTCTGGAAACACCATATATTTT
d_gene: .; v_gene: TRBV7-3; j_gene: TRBJ2-7; abundance: .; CDR3aa: CASSSRTVEGVEQYF; CDR3nt: TGTGCCAGCAGCTCCAGGACAGTAGAGGGGGTCGAGCAGTACTTC
d_gene: TRBD2; v_gene: TRBV6-5; j_gene: TRBJ2-1; abundance: few; CDR3aa: CASKLAGNNEQFF; CDR3nt: TGTGCCAGCAAGCTAGCGGGGAACAATGAGCAGTTCTTC
d_gene: TRBD2; v_gene: TRBV2; j_gene: TRBJ2-3; abundance: .; CDR3aa: CASSGLAGGDTQYF; CDR3nt: TGTGCCAGCAGTGGATTAGCGGGAGGTGATACGCAGTATTTT
d_gene: TRBD1; v_gene: TRBV7-3; j_gene: TRBJ1-2; abundance: few; CDR3aa: CASRVTGGNDYGYTF; CDR3nt: TGTGCCAGCAGGGTTACAGGGGGTAACGACTATGGCTACACCTTC
d_gene: .; v_gene: TRBV7-3; j_gene: TRBJ2-3; abundance: few; CDR3aa: CASSLASGTDTQYF; CDR3nt: TGTGCCAGCAGCTTGGCTAGCGGCACAGATACGCAGTATTTT
d_gene: TRBD2; v_gene: TRBV4-2; j_gene: TRBJ2-5; abundance: .; CDR3aa: CASSQNSLGGGPETQYF; CDR3nt: TGTGCCAGCAGCCAGAATTCCCTCGGGGGGGGGCCAGAGACCCAGTACTTC
d_gene: .; v_gene: TRBV13; j_gene: TRBJ2-4; abundance: .; CDR3aa: CASSLRRTENIQYF; CDR3nt: TGTGCCAGCAGCCTCAGGAGGACAGAAAACATTCAGTACTTC
d_gene: .; v_gene: TRBV7-2; j_gene: TRBJ2-5; abundance: many; CDR3aa: CASNRVEGTQYF; CDR3nt: TGTGCCAGCAACCGGGTGGAAGGGACCCAGTACTTC
d_gene: .; v_gene: TRBV7-2; j_gene: TRBJ2-7; abundance: .; CDR3aa: CASSPGGQIYEQYF; CDR3nt: TGTGCCAGCAGTCCCGGAGGACAGATCTACGAGCAGTACTTC
d_gene: TRBD1; v_gene: TRBV28; j_gene: TRBJ1-2; abundance: .; CDR3aa: CASTLGGQGFRYTF; CDR3nt: TGTGCCAGCACCCTAGGGGGACAGGGTTTCCGCTACACCTTC
d_gene: TRBD2; v_gene: TRBV7-2; j_gene: TRBJ2-7; abundance: few; CDR3aa: CASSQPGLAYEQYF; CDR3nt: TGTGCCAGCAGCCAACCTGGACTAGCCTACGAGCAGTACTTC
d_gene: .; v_gene: TRBV7-9; j_gene: TRBJ1-2; abundance: .; CDR3aa: CASSLEQGYGYTF; CDR3nt: TGTGCCAGCAGCTTAGAACAGGGTTATGGCTACACCTTC
d_gene: TRBD2; v_gene: TRBV27; j_gene: TRBJ2-1; abundance: few; CDR3aa: CASSRYTSGKNEQFF; CDR3nt: TGTGCCAGCAGTCGCTACACTAGCGGGAAGAATGAGCAGTTCTTC
d_gene: .; v_gene: TRBV28; j_gene: TRBJ1-2; abundance: many; CDR3aa: CASRHEWGYTF; CDR3nt: TGTGCCAGCAGGCACGAGTGGGGCTACACCTTC
d_gene: TRBD2; v_gene: TRBV9; j_gene: TRBJ2-5; abundance: few; CDR3aa: CASSVGLAGTQYF; CDR3nt: TGTGCCAGCAGCGTGGGACTAGCGGGGACCCAGTACTTC
d_gene: .; v_gene: TRBV4-2; j_gene: TRBJ1-1; abundance: once; CDR3aa: CASSQGLGSPEAFF; CDR3nt: TGTGCCAGCAGCCAAGGATTAGGGAGTCCCGAAGCTTTCTTT